This T cell receptor beta chain was sequenced during a study of shared clonotypes between healthy human individuals. Study at large: The donor pool was made up of a couple of women and three men aged 18 to 49. CD4 naive and memory got three plates each, CD8 naive two, CD8 memory one. General observations from the study: In the sorted subsets, rarefaction showed sequencing was incomplete despite large depth.

As to this clone: Its antigen is still unknown.

When replicate PCRs were run on sorted subsets, they used around 200 ng DNA, about 30,000 T cell genomes. The protocol was immunoSEQ multiplex PCR, while the TCRdb copy is restricted to in-frame clones and leaves out a portion. The profile shows fewer than 800,000 clones, roughly nine tenths of them singletons. The naive CD8 population came from CD45RO-negative cells selected for CCR7, without terminally differentiated effector memory CD45RA+ cells. Trimming stripped 4 bases from V and 3 bases from J, with 11 bases between. This CDR3 is built from 14 residues. Germline V gene sequence: CDR1 SGHRS, CDR2 YFSETQ.

This receptor was identified in a man aged 30 to 45 in good health. This sequence joins TRBV5-1 and TRBJ1-5, with a tentative D call TRBD1 (5 bases). The sequencing sample was made of naive CD8+ T cells sorted from blood. CDR3 sequence (DNA): TGCGCCAGCAGCCCAGACAGCCTCAATCAGCCCCAGCATTTT. It codes for CASSPDSLNQPQHF.